The T cell receptor beta chain under discussion was sequenced for a study of blood T cell repertoires in COVID-19 (dated by TCRdb to about 2020). Describing the broader study: Collaborator samples came from the United States, Italy and Spain and covered acute and convalescent phases of COVID-19. A freely available public database, intended as a resource for researchers studying the immune response to SARS-CoV-2, is where the repertoires were released. The sample metadata nearly always contained a de-identified subject ID, COVID-19 status, age in years and sex. Deeply sampled blood TCRbeta repertoires from subjects exposed to, actively infected with, or recovered from COVID-19 were included in the dataset. The material from the prospective study consisted of cDNA or gDNA derived from T cells, B-cell-depleted T cells, or PBMCs. Where available, HLA class I and class II types were taken from metadata supplied by the sample provider and were not determined by assay-based typing. Samples came from the ongoing ImmuneRACE study (first 160 participants) plus 1,254 subjects from 6 global collaborators. General conclusions and limits of the study: Clinical and demographic metadata were provided uncurated, with the amount varying by source and participant.

With regard to this clone: There is no known antigen for this receptor. There are no base qualities to consult, and no much larger clone falls within one base.

TCRbeta CDR3 regions were amplified from genomic DNA using the immunoSEQ Assay, a bias-controlled multiplex PCR. The published analysis was carried out like this. Within the assay, amplification of reference gene primers was used to estimate how many nucleated cells each sample contained. To quantify the absolute abundance of each unique TCRbeta CDR3 rearrangement, sequence reads were collapsed and filtered. For each sample, productive Simpson clonality was calculated as the square root of Simpson's diversity index across productive rearrangements. TCRdb carries this immuneACCESS record with in-frame sequences only. Its versions omit some clonotypes, under half of them owing to an unresolved V gene in the studies checked, with the rest unexplained. The V and J calls and the clone size are those of that table, but D and trimming were determined from the DNA. The sample includes about 38,000 clones, with around four fifths observed a single time. The top ten clones comprise around 4.9% of the sample.

V and J are trimmed by 0 bases and 5 bases, and the gene matches miss 6 bases of the junction. For CDR1 and CDR2, the germline V gene lists LGHNT and FRNRAP. The CDR3 runs 17 residues from the cysteine to the phenylalanine. Only the CDR3 DNA stays, 51 bases, in frame from base 1. Whole blood was collected in K2EDTA tubes by collaborating institutions according to the institutions' own protocols. For TCRbeta analysis, collaborators shipped samples as frozen whole blood, isolated PBMCs, or DNA extracted from either of those sample types. Sequenced input: peripheral blood. The TCR sequence derives from a man aged 45-65 years with active COVID-19. The rearrangement combines TRBV12-5 with TRBJ2-1, with 11 junctional bases fitting TRBD2. The sequenced DNA is TGTGCTAGTGGTTTGGTACTTTTAGCGGGGGGGGACAATGAGCAGTTCTTC. Its protein product is CASGLVLLAGGDNEQFF.